This TCR beta chain derives from a study of shared clonotypes between healthy human individuals. Germline assignment: CDR1 SNHLY and CDR2 FYNNEI. Trimming took off 7 bases at V and 3 bases at J, with 10 bases between the two ends. The CDR3 is 12 amino acids. Libraries were prepared by immunoSEQ multiplex PCR; TCRdb keeps only in-frame clonotypes and omits some of them. The sample lists over a million clones, roughly 80% seen once, with roughly 1.4% in the top ten. The source of this sequence is a young man in good health. This rearrangement joins TRBV2 to TRBJ2-7, with a tentative D call TRBD1 (5 bases). Sequencing was performed on memory CD4+ T cells sorted from blood. Subset meaning: CD45RA-negative fraction. CDR3 DNA: TGTGCCAGCAATGGACAAAACTACGAGCAGTACTTC. Translating gives CASNGQNYEQYF.